The entry below describes one T cell receptor beta chain. Its specificity is not known. The V end lost 1 base, the J end lost 10 bases, and 14 bases lay between the germline ends. This CDR3 has 14 residues. The data were obtained in a study of CD8 T cells in ankylosing spondylitis. Study-level results: As for the disease-linked clones, they showed a CD8+ phenotype and occurred at relatively low frequencies in peripheral blood. Blood of patients with ankylosing spondylitis appeared to be characterized by a TCR beta motif of fewer than 10 highly homologous variants. Past studies reported some motif variants in reactive arthritis synovial fluid and blood. Significant enrichment of disease-linked clones was reported in matched ankylosing spondylitis synovial fluid.

It was by quantitative 5'-RACE with molecular barcodes that TCR beta libraries were made. TCRdb re-analysed the 5' RACE reads in MiXCR, keeping a single row per CDR3 protein. This table holds 400,000 or so distinct CDR3 sequences, more than 25% found once. The sequence derives from a male donor with ankylosing spondylitis. Sequencing was performed on blood, either unsorted or a sorted T cell fraction (not recorded which). This chain uses TRBV12-3 or TRBV12-4 with TRBJ2-1; tentatively, D is TRBD1 or TRBD2 (5 bases each). The CDR3 DNA is TGTGCCAGCAGTTTAGGGGCCAGAGGGGCGGAGCAGTTCTTC. Its translation: CASSLGARGAEQFF.